Listed below are T cell receptor beta chains from one sample, sequenced in a study of cytomegalovirus exposure and HLA in healthy donors. Assay: immunoSEQ multiplex PCR; the TCRdb copy retains only in-frame clones and omits some. The table records 100,000 to 150,000 clones, about three quarters of them present only once. Sequencing was done on a sample of PBMCs. These receptors were obtained from an older woman in good health and CMV-seropositive. Each CDR3 is given with its conserved first and last residue. Each record gives: D gene, V gene, clone size, J gene, CDR3 DNA, CDR3 protein. The D gene is left open where the match is weak. For some rows the clone size is stated as once, few or many, or as a class when expanded; others skip it.

TRBD2	TRBV6-1	few	TRBJ2-3	TGTGCCAGCAAAATTGGGGGAGGGGACACAGATACGCAGTATTTT	CASKIGGGDTDTQYF
TRBD2	TRBV5-8	-	TRBJ2-7	TGTGCCAGCAGCTTGGCTAGCGGGGGGATCTACGAGCAGTACTTC	CASSLASGGIYEQYF
-	TRBV7-9	once	TRBJ1-5	TGTGCCAGCAGCTTAGGAGGTATAGGGCCCCAGCATTTT	CASSLGGIGPQHF
-	TRBV29-1	-	TRBJ2-2	TGCAGCGTTGATCAGGGCGGAACCGGGGAGCTGTTTTTT	CSVDQGGTGELFF
-	TRBV4-3	-	TRBJ1-5	TGCGCCAGCAGCCAAGAGGAGGGATCAGGGCAGCCCCAGCATTTT	CASSQEEGSGQPQHF
TRBD1	TRBV28	-	TRBJ1-1	TGTGCCAGCAGTTTACCTCAGGGGGCGAGGGACACTGAAGCTTTCTTT	CASSLPQGARDTEAFF
TRBD1	TRBV28	-	TRBJ2-7	TGTGCCAGCAGTTTGGACAGGGGCGAGCAGTACTTC	CASSLDRGEQYF
-	TRBV15	-	TRBJ2-5	TGTGCCACCAGCAGAGATCGGTCTAGCGATGAGCAGTACTTC	CATSRDRSSDEQYF
TRBD2	TRBV11-2	-	TRBJ2-7	TGTGCCAGCAGCTTAGTCGAAGCGGGGGGGGCCTACGAGCAGTACTTC	CASSLVEAGGAYEQYF
TRBD1	TRBV2	few	TRBJ1-2	TGTGCCAGCAGTGGGGACAGGCGCTATGGCTACACCTTC	CASSGDRRYGYTF
-	TRBV2	-	TRBJ1-1	TGTGCCAGCAGTGGCCAGGGAATGGGTGAAGCTTTCTTT	CASSGQGMGEAFF
-	TRBV28	-	TRBJ2-7	TGTGCCAGCAGTTTCAGCCCGAGGGGACAAAGTTACGAGCAGTACTTC	CASSFSPRGQSYEQYF
TRBD1	TRBV5-1	-	TRBJ1-4	TGCGCCAGCAGCTTTGGACAGGGGACGACCGAAAAACTGTTTTTT	CASSFGQGTTEKLFF
-	TRBV5-8	-	TRBJ1-1	TGTGCCAGTTATCCCGGGGGTGAAGCTTTCTTT	CASYPGGEAFF
-	TRBV18	-	TRBJ1-2	TGTGCCAGCTCTGAGGAGGGTTACTATGGCTACACCTTC	CASSEEGYYGYTF
-	TRBV7-9	-	TRBJ1-2	TGTGCCAGCAGCCTACAGGGCCCCTATGGCTACACCTTC	CASSLQGPYGYTF
-	TRBV4-1	-	TRBJ1-6	TGCGCCAGCAGCCAAGATCGATCATTACCGGGTATTCGCCTCCACTTT	CASSQDRSLPGIRLHF
TRBD1	TRBV2	-	TRBJ1-5	TGTGCCAGCAACCTACAGGGGTTAGGCAATCAGCCCCAGCATTTT	CASNLQGLGNQPQHF